The TCR beta chain described here comes from a study of CD8 T cells in ankylosing spondylitis. Points from the study as a whole: In reactive arthritis synovial fluid and blood, some motif variants had been reported before. Within ankylosing spondylitis blood, a TCR beta motif made up of several highly homologous variants appeared to be characteristic.

TCRdb re-called the 5' RACE reads through MiXCR, storing one row per CDR3 protein. The sample carries 800,000 to 900,000 distinct CDR3 sequences, 10% to 15% recorded once. A word on this clonotype: The antigen is undetermined.

The V gene's germline CDR1 is LGHNA and CDR2 YNFKEQ. V shed 1 base, J shed 5 bases, and the junction held 8 bases outside the gene matches. The CDR3 consists of 16 residues. The sequenced sample consisted of blood, either unsorted or a sorted T cell fraction (not recorded which). The chain links TRBV4-2 to TRBJ1-1; 9 bases align to TRBD1. The clonotype was recovered from a male donor with ankylosing spondylitis. CDR3 loop: CASSQAPGQGLTEAFF. The CDR3 DNA sequence: TGTGCCAGCAGCCAAGCTCCGGGACAGGGCTTAACTGAAGCTTTCTTT.